These T cell receptor beta chains were read from a single sample in a study of blood T cell repertoires in COVID-19. Sequencing used immunoSEQ multiplex PCR; TCRdb keeps in-frame clones, though not all of them. The sample holds about 230,000 clones; around 84% are singletons and the top ten take around 1.5%. The sequencing sample was made of peripheral blood. Receptors originate from a woman between 35 and 50 years old who had recovered from COVID-19. CDR3s include the opening cysteine and the closing phenylalanine or tryptophan. D genes are given only for firm matches. Clone size is shown for a subset of rows, as once, few, many or a class of expanded clone.

j_gene	d_gene	abundance	v_gene	CDR3nt	CDR3aa
TRBJ1-1	-	-	TRBV29-1	TGCAGCGTTGAAGGTGATCGGACTGAAGCTTTCTTT	CSVEGDRTEAFF
TRBJ1-4	-	-	TRBV19	TGTGCCAGTAGGTCCACGGGGGGTGAAAAACTGTTTTTT	CASRSTGGEKLFF
TRBJ2-7	TRBD2	-	TRBV5-4	TGTGCCAGCAGCTTGGGACTAGCGGATACCTACGAGCAGTACTTC	CASSLGLADTYEQYF
TRBJ2-7	TRBD2	-	TRBV5-1	TGCGCCAGCAGCTACGCCGGGACTAGGAGCGAGCAGTACTTC	CASSYAGTRSEQYF
TRBJ1-1	-	few	TRBV2	TGTGCCAGCAGTTGGTCGGTGACTGAAGCTTTCTTT	CASSWSVTEAFF
TRBJ2-3	-	-	TRBV5-4	TGTGCCAGCAGCTCTCAGGGGACCACAGATACGCAGTATTTT	CASSSQGTTDTQYF
TRBJ2-1	-	few	TRBV9	TGTGCCAGCAGCGAGAGCCCTCAGGCAGGGGCTTACAATGAGCAGTTCTTC	CASSESPQAGAYNEQFF
TRBJ2-2	TRBD2	-	TRBV18	TGTGCCAGCTCACCAACTGCTAACGGGGGGGCCGACGGGGAGCTGTTTTTT	CASSPTANGGADGELFF
TRBJ1-1	TRBD1	-	TRBV29-1	TGCAGCGTGAATGACAGGGCCACTGAAGCTTTCTTT	CSVNDRATEAFF
TRBJ1-2	-	-	TRBV6-5	TGTGCCAGCATGGGAGTAGTGGGCTACACCTTC	CASMGVVGYTF
TRBJ1-2	-	-	TRBV28	TGTGCCAGCAGTCCCCAGTATGGCTACACCTTC	CASSPQYGYTF
TRBJ2-6	-	-	TRBV5-1	TGCGCCAGCAGCCTCGGAGGACCCAACGTCCTGACTTTC	CASSLGGPNVLTF
TRBJ2-3	TRBD2	-	TRBV24-1	TGTGCCACCAGTGACGGGAGCGGGGGGTATGGAGATACGCAGTATTTT	CATSDGSGGYGDTQYF
TRBJ2-3	-	once	TRBV6-2/TRBV6-3	TGTGCCAGCAGTCAACTTCAGGGTGGCACAGATACGCAGTATTTT	CASSQLQGGTDTQYF
TRBJ2-2	-	-	TRBV3-1/TRBV3-2	TGTGCCAGCAGCCAAGTGACCACAGGGAACACCGGGGAGCTGTTTTTT	CASSQVTTGNTGELFF
TRBJ1-1	-	-	TRBV5-1	TGCGCCAGCCGCCCAGAACAGGGTATGGCTTTCTTT	CASRPEQGMAFF
TRBJ1-1	-	-	TRBV11-2	TGTGCCAGCAGCTTTAGACAGAACACTGAAGCTTTCTTT	CASSFRQNTEAFF
TRBJ1-2	TRBD1	-	TRBV5-6	TGTGCCAGCAGCTTGAACAGGGGCTATGGCTACACCTTC	CASSLNRGYGYTF
TRBJ2-2	-	few	TRBV6-4	TGTGCCAGCAGTATAAGAGGGGGCACCGGGGAGCTGTTTTTT	CASSIRGGTGELFF
TRBJ1-5	TRBD1	-	TRBV28	TGTGCCAGCATCGACAGGGGCTTCCTCAATCAGCCCCAGCATTTT	CASIDRGFLNQPQHF
TRBJ1-5	TRBD1	-	TRBV6-2/TRBV6-3	TGTGCCAGCAGTTACTTACAGGGGGCTAGTCAGCCCCAGCATTTT	CASSYLQGASQPQHF
TRBJ1-6	-	-	TRBV24-1	TGTGCCACAAGGGGAATCGGGCCTAATACGCCACCCCTCCACTTT	CATRGIGPNTPPLHF
TRBJ1-3	-	-	TRBV7-2	TGTGCCAGCAGCTTAGGACAGGACCCAGGAAACACCATATATTTT	CASSLGQDPGNTIYF
TRBJ1-3	TRBD1	few	TRBV18	TGTGCCAGCTCACCCGACAGGGGGCTCTCTGGAAACACCATATATTTT	CASSPDRGLSGNTIYF
TRBJ2-2	TRBD1	once	TRBV7-6	TGTGCCAGCAGCAAACAGGGGGAAAACACCGGGGAGCTGTTTTTT	CASSKQGENTGELFF
TRBJ1-2	-	-	TRBV4-3	TGCGCCAGCAGCCAAGATGGTACGGGGGGCGCCGATGGCTACACCTTC	CASSQDGTGGADGYTF
TRBJ2-7	-	once	TRBV7-2	TGTGCCAGCAGCTTTGTCGCGGGGTCGGACGAGCAGTACTTC	CASSFVAGSDEQYF
TRBJ1-6	-	-	TRBV25-1	TGTGCCAGCAGTGGTGGACAGCTGTATAATTCACCCCTCCACTTT	CASSGGQLYNSPLHF
TRBJ1-1	TRBD1	-	TRBV6-6	TGTGCCAGCAGACCCGACAGGGAGAACACTGAAGCTTTCTTT	CASRPDRENTEAFF
TRBJ1-1	TRBD1	once	TRBV7-3	TGTGCCAGCAGCTTAAGGGGGACAGGGGGCAACATGAACACTGAAGCTTTCTTT	CASSLRGTGGNMNTEAFF
TRBJ2-5	-	-	TRBV18	TGTGCCAGCTCACCCGCTTCGAGGCAAGAGACCCAGTACTTC	CASSPASRQETQYF
TRBJ2-7	TRBD2	-	TRBV6-5	TGTGCCAGCGGGCCAGCGGGGGGATTCTACGAGCAGTACTTC	CASGPAGGFYEQYF
TRBJ1-2	-	few	TRBV6-6	TGTGCCAGCAGTTACGGGGACACTGGCTACACCTTC	CASSYGDTGYTF